This entry lists 24 T cell receptor beta chains sequenced from one sample in a study of blood T cell repertoires in COVID-19. Assay used: immunoSEQ multiplex PCR; TCRdb lists only in-frame clones, some missing. The table records around 110,000 clones, about four fifths of them present only once. The sample comprised peripheral blood. The receptors were sampled from a man between 65 and 85 years old with acute or convalescent COVID-19.

This clone occurred a few times. This rearrangement joins TRBV24-1 to TRBJ2-5, with D perhaps TRBD1 (5 bases). The CDR3 is 12 residues long. Per the germline V gene, CDR1 is KGHDR and CDR2 is SFDVKD. Trimming cost V 7 bases and J 7 bases, with 12 bases left between them. CDR3 nucleotides: TGTGCCACCAGGGACCGTCAGGGGACCCAGTACTTC. It yields the protein CATRDRQGTQYF.

This clone was seen a few times. V is TRBV19 and J is TRBJ2-2, with 11 bases fitting TRBD1. Germline V gives CDR1 LNHDA, CDR2 SQIVND (reference sequence). CDR3 size: 14 residues. J was trimmed by 7 bases and V by 8 bases; bases with no gene match: 6. CDR3 DNA: TGTGCCAGTTTGGACAGGGGGCAAGGCGGGGAGCTGTTTTTT. This codes for CASLDRGQGGELFF.

The V call is TRBV27, the J call TRBJ1-2; 12 bases fit TRBD1. The CDR3 extends over 16 amino acids. Germline lookup yields CDR1 MNHEY and CDR2 SMNVEV (reference sequence). The V and J ends lost 6 bases and 5 bases, in that order; junction bases with no gene match: 10. The CDR3 here is CASSLGQGAGLYGYTF. The CDR3 nucleotides are TGTGCCAGCAGCTTGGGACAGGGGGCTGGCCTTTATGGCTACACCTTC.

The chain employs TRBV29-1 and TRBJ1-2; tentatively, D is TRBD1 (5 bases). In germline, CDR1 is SQVTM, CDR2 ANQGSEA. This CDR3 is built from 9 residues. The DNA of the CDR3 is TGCGGGGCAAGTGGGGGCTACACCTTC. It specifies CGASGGYTF.

In DNA, the CDR3 is TGTGCCAGCAGCCAAGGCGTCGGGGGGGGTCGATCACCCCTCCACTTT. Its protein is CASSQGVGGGRSPLHF. The chain recombines TRBV3-1 (or the pseudogene TRBV3-2) with TRBJ1-6; possible D gene TRBD1, 5 bases. The CDR3 extends over 16 amino acids. With 1 base removed from V and 10 bases from J, the gap between germline ends came to 17 bases. The germline gives CDR1 LGHDT, CDR2 YNNKEL (reference sequence).

In its sample, this clone was seen once. The J gene is TRBJ1-5, the V gene TRBV12-3 or TRBV12-4; TRBD1 is a possible D gene (5 bases). Deletions cut 3 bases from V and 4 bases from J, with 7 bases between. The CDR3 loop spans 13 amino acids. CDR3 coding DNA: TGTGCCAGCAGTTTTAGGGGAAATCAGCCCCAGCATTTT. Protein sequence: CASSFRGNQPQHF.

The chain has TRBV14 and TRBJ1-6, with TRBD1 identical over 7 bases. The germline V gene has CDR1 SGHDN and CDR2 FVKESK. This CDR3 has 13 amino acids. With 1 base clipped from V and 14 bases from J, the junction kept 5 bases outside the gene matches. The CDR3 DNA reads TGTGCCAGCAGCCAAGCAGGGGGTGGTACCCTCCACTTT. This codes for CASSQAGGGTLHF.

The count of this clone is one. The chain combines TRBV19 with TRBJ1-1; tentatively, D is TRBD1 (5 bases). The CDR3 loop spans 16 amino acids. The germline V and J ends were trimmed by 7 bases and 7 bases, with 25 bases remaining between them. Germline V gene lookup returns CDR1 LNHDA and CDR2 SQIVND (reference sequence). CDR3 protein: CASIPPYQGRIGEAFF. The CDR3, as DNA: TGTGCCAGTATTCCACCTTACCAGGGTCGGATTGGTGAAGCTTTCTTT.

This chain connects TRBV27 to TRBJ1-2; maybe TRBD1 (5 bases). CDR1 is MNHEY and CDR2 is SMNVEV in the germline V gene (reference sequence). The V and J ends lost 4 bases and 2 bases respectively, with 8 bases between them. There are 13 residues in the CDR3. The CDR3 region is CASSSDNNYGYTF. The CDR3 DNA sequence: TGTGCCAGCAGTTCGGACAACAACTATGGCTACACCTTC.

The chain has TRBV3-1 (or the pseudogene TRBV3-2) and TRBJ2-2; D unresolved. Trimming cost V 1 base and J 5 bases, with 8 bases left between them. This CDR3 spans 14 amino acids. CDR1 is LGHDT, CDR2 YNNKEL, per germline (reference sequence). CDR3 in amino acids: CASSQGEDTGELFF. The CDR3 DNA follows: TGTGCCAGCAGCCAAGGAGAAGATACCGGGGAGCTGTTTTTT.

This clone came up once. The chain carries TRBV11-3 and TRBJ2-7, with TRBD2 matching over 7 bases. This CDR3 region has 13 residues. With V trimmed by 3 bases and J by 2 bases, 1 base remained unmatched. CDR1 SGHNT and CDR2 YENEEA come from the germline V gene. CDR3 nucleotide sequence: TGTGCCAGCAGCTTCCGGGGGGCCTACGAGCAGTACTTC. Translation gives CASSFRGAYEQYF.

The gene calls are TRBV11-3 and TRBJ2-1, with TRBD2 matching 7 bases. Germline-derived CDR1 and CDR2 are SGHNT and YENEEA. The CDR3 has 16 residues. V dropped 1 base and J dropped 0; count of bases not matched to a gene: 3. This CDR3 reads CASSLVAGSSYNEQFF. The CDR3, as DNA: TGTGCCAGCAGCTTAGTAGCGGGCAGCTCCTACAATGAGCAGTTCTTC. The full variable domain, completed using reference TRBV11-3 and TRBJ2-1, is EAGVVQSPRYKIIEKKQPVAFWCNPISGHNTLYWYLQNLGQGPELLIRYENEEAVDDSQLPKDRFSAERLKGVDSTLKIQPAELGDSAVYLCASSLVAGSSYNEQFFGPGTRLTVL.

V and J are TRBV2 and TRBJ2-7, with TRBD2 as a possible D gene (6 bases). The CDR3 covers 13 residues. V was clipped by 4 bases and J by 2 bases, with 9 bases between them. Germline V CDR1 and CDR2: SNHLY, FYNNEI. The chain's CDR3 is CASSARETYEQYF. The CDR3 bases are TGTGCCAGCAGTGCTCGGGAGACCTACGAGCAGTACTTC. Looking up the rest from reference TRBV2 and TRBJ2-7 gives the full variable domain: EPEVTQTPSHQVTQMGQEVILRCVPISNHLYFYWYRQILGQKVEFLVSFYNNEISEKSEIFDDQFSVERPDGSNFTLKIRSTKLEDSAMYFCASSARETYEQYFGPGTRLTVT.

The chain's CDR3 is CASSETGRPLHF. The CDR3 nucleotides are TGCGCCAGCAGTGAAACAGGGCGACCCCTCCACTTT. This sequence joins TRBV10-1 and TRBJ1-6; possible D gene TRBD1, 6 bases. V was shortened by 3 bases and J by 12 bases, with 9 bases between the two germline ends. CDR3 length: 12 residues. Per the germline V gene, CDR1 is WNHNN and CDR2 is SYGVQD (reference sequence).

This chain joins TRBV2 and TRBJ2-1, with D possibly being TRBD1 (6 bases). The CDR3 contains 13 residues. With 8 bases removed from V and 4 bases from J, the gap between germline ends came to 12 bases. Germline CDR1 reads SNHLY; CDR2 reads FYNNEI. CDR3 in amino acids: CASGGEYYNEQFF. DNA of the CDR3: TGTGCCAGCGGGGGCGAGTATTACAATGAGCAGTTCTTC.

The V and J genes are TRBV19 and TRBJ1-2, with 10 nucleotides matching TRBD1. Trimming at V came to 6 bases and at J to 1 base, leaving 5 bases not matched to a gene. The CDR3 extends over 15 amino acids. Germline loops: CDR1 LNHDA, CDR2 SQIVND (reference sequence). DNA of the CDR3: TGTGCCAGTAGGGACAGGGGGAAGAATAACTATGGCTACACCTTC. Its protein product is CASRDRGKNNYGYTF.

J is TRBJ1-6 and V is TRBV18, with D tentatively TRBD1 (6 bases). Trimming shortened V by 4 bases and J by 7 bases, and 8 bases separated the two germline ends. The CDR3 spans 13 residues. Germline V gene sequence: CDR1 KGHSH, CDR2 LQKENI. For the CDR3, the DNA is TGTGCCAGCTCACGGGACACCAATTCACCCCTCCACTTT. It codes for CASSRDTNSPLHF.

This clone turned up a few times. The chain recombines TRBV29-1 with TRBJ2-7, with TRBD2 identical over 10 bases. CDR1 is SQVTM and CDR2 is ANQGSEA in the germline V gene. Germline trimming cut 4 bases from V and 3 bases from J; bases unmatched to any gene: 3. The CDR3 spans 13 residues. CDR3 amino acids: CSVVAGGNYEQYF. The CDR3 DNA follows: TGCAGCGTTGTAGCGGGGGGAAACTACGAGCAGTACTTC.

The V call is TRBV5-8, the J call TRBJ1-5; a weak D match, TRBD1 (6 bases). Between the trimmed V and J ends, which lost 4 bases and 1 base, there was a span of 9 bases. The CDR3 loop spans 14 amino acids. Germline lookup yields CDR1 SGHTS and CDR2 YDEGEE. The CDR3 DNA follows: TGTGCCAGCAGCCAAGGACAGAGCAATCAGCCCCAGCATTTT. Translating it yields CASSQGQSNQPQHF.

This sequence joins TRBV3-1 (or the pseudogene TRBV3-2) and TRBJ1-2; maybe TRBD1 (5 bases). There are 13 residues in the CDR3. CDR1 is LGHDT, CDR2 YNNKEL, per germline (reference sequence). Trimming took 1 base from V and 8 from J, leaving 11 bases between them. CDR3 sequence: CASSQAQGSGYTF. The CDR3 DNA sequence: TGTGCCAGCAGCCAAGCTCAGGGTAGCGGCTACACCTTC.

This clone was seen a single time. This chain joins TRBV7-9 and TRBJ1-1; the D is unclear. Germline V lookup: CDR1 SEHNR, CDR2 FQNEAQ (reference sequence). The CDR3 is 14 amino acids. V lost 5 bases, J lost 3 bases, and 13 bases lay in between. The DNA for the CDR3 is TGTGCCAGCAGCCCGGGTCAGTTCGACACTGAAGCTTTCTTT. Its protein is CASSPGQFDTEAFF.

In this sample, this clone turned up a few times. This CDR3 is also generated by other DNA sequences in the sample. The chain joins TRBV2 to TRBJ1-4; weak D call: TRBD1 (5 bases). This CDR3 is built from 14 residues. Germline loops: CDR1 SNHLY, CDR2 FYNNEI. V gave up 4 bases and J gave up 2 bases, with 8 bases separating them. CDR3 amino acids: CASSAGGTNEKLFF. The CDR3 nucleotides are TGTGCCAGCAGTGCCGGGGGGACTAATGAAAAACTGTTTTTT.

This sequence joins TRBV29-1 and TRBJ1-1; D remains ambiguous. Germline CDR1 is SQVTM and CDR2 is ANQGSEA. V was pared by 1 base and J by 4 bases, with 13 bases between. The CDR3 runs 14 residues. In DNA form, the CDR3 reads TGCAGCGTTGAAGCTCAAGACGGGAGCACTGAAGCTTTCTTT. Translating it yields CSVEAQDGSTEAFF.

The rearrangement uses TRBV29-1 and TRBJ1-2, with a tentative D call TRBD1 (5 bases). Germline CDR1 reads SQVTM; CDR2 reads ANQGSEA. The CDR3 loop spans 13 amino acids. V was clipped by 5 bases and J by 6 bases, with 16 bases between them. CDR3: CSVKPGGLDGYTF. For the CDR3, the DNA is TGCAGCGTTAAGCCCGGGGGACTAGATGGCTACACCTTC.